Here is one T cell receptor (beta chain) with its context. No antigen is known for it. TCRdb reprocessed the 5' RACE reads with MiXCR, giving one entry per CDR3 protein. The data hold 250,000 to 350,000 distinct CDR3 sequences, with roughly 8.6% observed a single time. This CDR3 spans 14 amino acids. Germline CDR1 SGHRS, CDR2 YFSETQ. J was trimmed by 4 bases and V by 4 bases; bases with no gene match: 6. The sample comes from a study of identical twins. Study-wide points: Models underestimated how often monozygotic twins shared out-of-frame TCR alpha.

The sample was also linked to a second study, of yellow fever vaccine responses in identical twins.

The sequenced material came from memory (CD45RO+) T cells sorted from blood. The V and J genes are TRBV5-1 and TRBJ2-3; 7 positions agree with TRBD2. The clonotype originates from a woman aged 18-29 years in good health. The CDR3 loop reads CASSVPSGADTQYF. The DNA of the CDR3 is TGCGCCAGCAGCGTCCCCAGCGGGGCAGATACGCAGTATTTT.